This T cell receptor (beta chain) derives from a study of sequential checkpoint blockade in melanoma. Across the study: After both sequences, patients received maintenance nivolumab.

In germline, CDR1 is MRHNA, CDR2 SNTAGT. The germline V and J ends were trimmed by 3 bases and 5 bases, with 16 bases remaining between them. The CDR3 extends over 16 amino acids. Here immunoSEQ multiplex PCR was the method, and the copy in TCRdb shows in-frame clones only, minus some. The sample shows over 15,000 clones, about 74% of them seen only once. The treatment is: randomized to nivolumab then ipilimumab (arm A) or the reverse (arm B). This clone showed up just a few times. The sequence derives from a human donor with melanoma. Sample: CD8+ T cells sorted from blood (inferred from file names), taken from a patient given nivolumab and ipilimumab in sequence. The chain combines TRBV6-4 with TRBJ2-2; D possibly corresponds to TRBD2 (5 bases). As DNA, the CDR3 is TGTGCCAGCAGTGAGTCTGAGAGGGAAGTAACCGGGGAGCTGTTTTTT. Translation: CASSESEREVTGELFF.